The clone carrying this TCR beta chain has just one count. The record originates from a study of shared clonotypes between healthy human individuals. Overall study: Each donor's CD4 naive and CD4 memory cells filled three plates apiece, CD8 naive two, and CD8 memory one.

Here immunoSEQ multiplex PCR was the method, and the copy in TCRdb shows in-frame clones only, minus some. This sample has almost 700,000 clones; about 91% occur once, and the top ten carry approximately 24%. Terminally differentiated effector memory CD45RA+ cells were excluded from the naive CD8 cells, which were CD45RO-negative and positively selected for CCR7. The donors, healthy adults who were HIV-negative, had experienced no recent acute infections or vaccinations. With 5 bases removed from V and 2 bases from J, the gap between germline ends came to 16 bases. The CDR3 extends over 15 amino acids. Germline V gene lookup returns CDR1 SGHVS and CDR2 FQNEAQ.

Sequencing was carried out using naive CD8+ T cells sorted from blood. The V and J genes are TRBV7-8 and TRBJ2-7; a weak D match, TRBD1 (8 bases). This receptor was identified in a man aged 25 to 45 in good health. The CDR3 protein is CASSPWTGTTYEQYF. CDR3 nucleotide sequence: TGTGCCAGCAGCCCCTGGACAGGGACTACCTACGAGCAGTACTTC.